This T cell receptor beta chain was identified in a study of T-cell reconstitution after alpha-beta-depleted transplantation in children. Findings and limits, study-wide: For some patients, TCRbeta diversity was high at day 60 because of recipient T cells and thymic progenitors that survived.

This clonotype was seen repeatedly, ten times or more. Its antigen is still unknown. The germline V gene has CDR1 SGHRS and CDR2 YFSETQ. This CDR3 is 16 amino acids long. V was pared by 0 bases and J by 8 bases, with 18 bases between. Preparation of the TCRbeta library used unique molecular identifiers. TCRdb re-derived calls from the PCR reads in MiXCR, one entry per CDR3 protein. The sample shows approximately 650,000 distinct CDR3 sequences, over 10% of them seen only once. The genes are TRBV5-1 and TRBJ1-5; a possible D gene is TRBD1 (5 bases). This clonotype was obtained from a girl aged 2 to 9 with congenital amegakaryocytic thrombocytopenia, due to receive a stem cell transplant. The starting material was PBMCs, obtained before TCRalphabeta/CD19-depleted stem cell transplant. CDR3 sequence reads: CASSLAGDGGTEPQHF. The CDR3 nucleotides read TGCGCCAGCAGCTTGGCCGGCGACGGCGGGACGGAGCCCCAGCATTTT.